This is a list of T cell receptor beta chains from one sample in a study of blood T cell repertoires in COVID-19. Data came from immunoSEQ multiplex PCR; TCRdb stores just in-frame clones and leaves some out. The repertoire holds about 120,000 clones, more than 70% seen once, with about 3.8% in the top ten. The sample comprised peripheral blood. All receptors come from a man aged 55 to 70 with acute or convalescent COVID-19. Each CDR3 is given with its conserved first and last residue. The order of the fields is V gene, J gene, clone size, D gene, CDR3 DNA, CDR3 protein. A D gene is named only where the DNA matches it firmly. Expanded clones are given a class, and other clones once, few, many or no size at all.

V gene: TRBV5-5
J gene: TRBJ2-7
clone size: NA
D gene: TRBD1
CDR3 DNA: TGTGCCAGCAGCTCGGACAGGACCTCCTACGAGCAGTACTTC
CDR3 protein: CASSSDRTSYEQYF

V gene: TRBV7-8
J gene: TRBJ1-4
clone size: NA
D gene: TRBD1
CDR3 DNA: TGTGCCAGCAGCCAGACGACAGGGGAAGGGGAAAAACTGTTTTTT
CDR3 protein: CASSQTTGEGEKLFF

V gene: TRBV3-1/TRBV3-2
J gene: TRBJ2-3
clone size: NA
D gene: NA
CDR3 DNA: TGTGCCAGCAGCCGGGCAGCAGCAGATACGCAGTATTTT
CDR3 protein: CASSRAAADTQYF

V gene: TRBV5-1
J gene: TRBJ1-1
clone size: NA
D gene: TRBD1
CDR3 DNA: TGCGCCAGCAGCGTTGGACAGGGAGGAGGGACTGAAGCTTTCTTT
CDR3 protein: CASSVGQGGGTEAFF

V gene: TRBV7-2
J gene: TRBJ2-7
clone size: NA
D gene: TRBD2
CDR3 DNA: TGTGCCAGCAGCTCTCTTAGACTAGCGGACTCCTACGAGCAGTACTTC
CDR3 protein: CASSSLRLADSYEQYF

V gene: TRBV6-4
J gene: TRBJ2-7
clone size: NA
D gene: TRBD2
CDR3 DNA: TGTGCCAGCAGTGACGGGAGACTAGCGGGAGTAGGATACGAGCAGTACTTC
CDR3 protein: CASSDGRLAGVGYEQYF

V gene: TRBV5-4
J gene: TRBJ2-2
clone size: NA
D gene: TRBD2
CDR3 DNA: TGTGCCAGCAGCCTTGGAGCGGGAGGAATCGGGGAGCTGTTTTTT
CDR3 protein: CASSLGAGGIGELFF

V gene: TRBV19
J gene: TRBJ1-1
clone size: NA
D gene: TRBD1
CDR3 DNA: TGTGCCAGTAGGATGAGGTCGGGACAGGGGAACACTGAAGCTTTCTTT
CDR3 protein: CASRMRSGQGNTEAFF

V gene: TRBV18
J gene: TRBJ2-7
clone size: once
D gene: TRBD2
CDR3 DNA: TGTGCCAGCTCACCTAGCGGGATTTACGAGCAGTACTTC
CDR3 protein: CASSPSGIYEQYF

V gene: TRBV29-1
J gene: TRBJ2-7
clone size: NA
D gene: NA
CDR3 DNA: TGCAGCGTTGAGTCCTTGGGAGGGGGAGAATACGAGCAGTACTTC
CDR3 protein: CSVESLGGGEYEQYF

V gene: TRBV28
J gene: TRBJ1-4
clone size: NA
D gene: NA
CDR3 DNA: TGTGCCAGCAGTTTATTGGGGGCCGGGGTTAATGAAAAACTGTTTTTT
CDR3 protein: CASSLLGAGVNEKLFF

V gene: TRBV28
J gene: TRBJ1-1
clone size: NA
D gene: NA
CDR3 DNA: TGTGCCAGCAGTCTCCCCTTGGGGGCGAACACTGAAGCTTTCTTT
CDR3 protein: CASSLPLGANTEAFF

V gene: TRBV28
J gene: TRBJ2-3
clone size: NA
D gene: TRBD1
CDR3 DNA: TGTGCCAGCAACCGCGGGGGACAGGGTGGAGATACGCAGTATTTT
CDR3 protein: CASNRGGQGGDTQYF

V gene: TRBV6-5
J gene: TRBJ2-7
clone size: NA
D gene: TRBD1
CDR3 DNA: TGTGCCAGCAGTTACTCCGGGACAGGTTCCTACGAGCAGTACTTC
CDR3 protein: CASSYSGTGSYEQYF

V gene: TRBV6-5
J gene: TRBJ2-7
clone size: NA
D gene: NA
CDR3 DNA: TGTGCCAGCATCGGACAGAACTCCTACGAGCAGTACTTC
CDR3 protein: CASIGQNSYEQYF

V gene: TRBV21-1
J gene: TRBJ1-1
clone size: NA
D gene: NA
CDR3 DNA: TGTGCCAGCAGCACTCACCGCCGGGGGGGTGAAGCTTTCTTT
CDR3 protein: CASSTHRRGGEAFF

V gene: TRBV11-2
J gene: TRBJ1-1
clone size: NA
D gene: TRBD1
CDR3 DNA: TGTGCCAGCAGCTGGGACAGACTGAACACTGAAGCTTTCTTT
CDR3 protein: CASSWDRLNTEAFF

V gene: TRBV3-1/TRBV3-2
J gene: TRBJ1-2
clone size: NA
D gene: NA
CDR3 DNA: TGTGCCAGCAGCGAGGCAGGGTCCTATGGCTACACCTTC
CDR3 protein: CASSEAGSYGYTF

V gene: TRBV7-2
J gene: TRBJ1-1
clone size: NA
D gene: NA
CDR3 DNA: TGTGCCAGCAGACTCAACACTGAAGCTTTCTTT
CDR3 protein: CASRLNTEAFF

V gene: TRBV6-2/TRBV6-3
J gene: TRBJ2-3
clone size: once
D gene: NA
CDR3 DNA: TGTGCCAGCAGCGAGCCGTGGGATACGCAGTATTTT
CDR3 protein: CASSEPWDTQYF

V gene: TRBV6-5
J gene: TRBJ1-6
clone size: once
D gene: NA
CDR3 DNA: TGTGCCAGCAGTTACTCGACGGGACTGCCTAATTCACCCCTCCACTTT
CDR3 protein: CASSYSTGLPNSPLHF

V gene: TRBV24-1
J gene: TRBJ1-2
clone size: NA
D gene: NA
CDR3 DNA: TGTGCCACAGGGACAACGTGGGGCTATGGCTACACCTTC
CDR3 protein: CATGTTWGYGYTF

V gene: TRBV19
J gene: TRBJ1-5
clone size: NA
D gene: TRBD1
CDR3 DNA: TGTGCCAGTTCAACAGGGGTGAGCAATCAGCCCCAGCATTTT
CDR3 protein: CASSTGVSNQPQHF

V gene: TRBV6-2/TRBV6-3
J gene: TRBJ2-2
clone size: NA
D gene: NA
CDR3 DNA: TGTGCCAGCAGCAACTTTGGACATCCGTCGAACACCGGGGAGCTGTTTTTT
CDR3 protein: CASSNFGHPSNTGELFF

V gene: TRBV7-9
J gene: TRBJ2-2
clone size: NA
D gene: TRBD1
CDR3 DNA: TGTGCCAGCAGCCGGACAGGGGACACCGGGGAGCTGTTTTTT
CDR3 protein: CASSRTGDTGELFF

V gene: TRBV6-2/TRBV6-3
J gene: TRBJ2-1
clone size: NA
D gene: TRBD2
CDR3 DNA: TGTGCCAGCAGTTACCCGACCCCAGCGGGAGGCCTGTCCTACAATGAGCAGTTCTTC
CDR3 protein: CASSYPTPAGGLSYNEQFF

V gene: TRBV10-2
J gene: TRBJ1-5
clone size: NA
D gene: TRBD1
CDR3 DNA: TGCGCCAGCAGCGGACAGGGAGGGAATCAGCCCCAGCATTTT
CDR3 protein: CASSGQGGNQPQHF

V gene: TRBV7-2
J gene: TRBJ2-7
clone size: NA
D gene: TRBD2
CDR3 DNA: TGTGCCAGCAGCCCTGGGGCTAGCGGTAACTACGAGCAGTACTTC
CDR3 protein: CASSPGASGNYEQYF

V gene: TRBV24-1
J gene: TRBJ1-5
clone size: NA
D gene: TRBD1
CDR3 DNA: TGTGCCACCAGTGATTCGAGACAGGGCGTTAATCAGCCCCAGCATTTT
CDR3 protein: CATSDSRQGVNQPQHF

V gene: TRBV6-5
J gene: TRBJ2-2
clone size: NA
D gene: TRBD1
CDR3 DNA: TGTGCCAGCAGTCGGGACAGGGATCTTACCGGGGAGCTGTTTTTT
CDR3 protein: CASSRDRDLTGELFF

V gene: TRBV28
J gene: TRBJ2-5
clone size: NA
D gene: NA
CDR3 DNA: TGTGCCAGCAGTTTGGGAGGGGGGCTAGGCTCATCGTTTGACGAGACCCAGTACTTC
CDR3 protein: CASSLGGGLGSSFDETQYF

V gene: TRBV9
J gene: TRBJ2-2
clone size: NA
D gene: TRBD1
CDR3 DNA: TGTGCCAGCAGCGTAGCTGGGACAGGGGGTCCCGGGGAGCTGTTTTTT
CDR3 protein: CASSVAGTGGPGELFF

V gene: TRBV4-2
J gene: TRBJ2-1
clone size: NA
D gene: NA
CDR3 DNA: TGTGCCAGCAGCCCCTCTTCCTCCTACAATGAGCAGTTCTTC
CDR3 protein: CASSPSSSYNEQFF

V gene: TRBV27
J gene: TRBJ2-7
clone size: NA
D gene: TRBD1
CDR3 DNA: TGTGCCAGCAGACCGGGACAGGGAGCCTACGAGCAGTACTTC
CDR3 protein: CASRPGQGAYEQYF

V gene: TRBV19
J gene: TRBJ2-3
clone size: NA
D gene: NA
CDR3 DNA: TGTGCCAGTAGTCTAGGTGGGGGGACAGATACGCAGTATTTT
CDR3 protein: CASSLGGGTDTQYF

V gene: TRBV20-1
J gene: TRBJ1-5
clone size: NA
D gene: TRBD1
CDR3 DNA: TGCAGTGCTAGTTTGGGACAGGGCAATCAGCCCCAGCATTTT
CDR3 protein: CSASLGQGNQPQHF

V gene: TRBV29-1
J gene: TRBJ2-2
clone size: once
D gene: NA
CDR3 DNA: TGCAGCGTTGACCTGGGCGGGACGGGCACCGGGGAGCTGTTTTTT
CDR3 protein: CSVDLGGTGTGELFF

V gene: TRBV9
J gene: TRBJ2-3
clone size: NA
D gene: TRBD2
CDR3 DNA: TGTGCCAGCAGCCCGGAGGGAGGGGGCACAGATACGCAGTATTTT
CDR3 protein: CASSPEGGGTDTQYF

V gene: TRBV6-2/TRBV6-3
J gene: TRBJ1-1
clone size: NA
D gene: NA
CDR3 DNA: TGTGCCAGCAGTTTTAGCATGAACACTGAAGCTTTCTTT
CDR3 protein: CASSFSMNTEAFF

V gene: TRBV4-3
J gene: TRBJ2-7
clone size: NA
D gene: TRBD2
CDR3 DNA: TGCGCCAGCAGCCAAGGGGTGACTAGCGGCTCCTACGAGCAGTACTTC
CDR3 protein: CASSQGVTSGSYEQYF